This entry concerns a single TCR beta chain. The antigen is unknown. The junction and the germline gene differ at one end; a read error may be behind it. The data belong to a study of tumor-infiltrating lymphocytes in primary liver carcinoma. For the study at large: Patients diagnosed with primary liver carcinoma received treatment through surgical resection. Regardless of tissue type, samples showed similar yields of roughly 3.65 to 8 million productive TCRbeta reads.

A constant-region primer primed TCR beta cDNA synthesis from roughly 510 ng of total RNA. Libraries covering TCR beta were generated through three nested multiplex PCR rounds (using a slightly modified ARM-PCR). The first two PCR rounds used TRBV1-TRBV30 forward primers with a C-beta reverse primer, roughly 10 cycles each. TCRdb called the multiplex PCR reads again in MiXCR, with one record for every CDR3 protein. The sample has about 350,000 distinct CDR3 sequences, about two thirds seen once; the top ten hold 6.5%. Looked up from germline, CDR1 is MNHEY and CDR2 is SVGEGT. This CDR3 is built from 13 residues. Germline DNA was also extracted, and blood RNA was taken from unsorted whole blood. Study findings and constraints: Compared with blood, tumor repertoires held significantly more in their top 250 clones.

The V gene is TRBV6-2 or TRBV6-3, the J gene TRBJ2-3; TRBD2 might be the D (5 bases). This TCR was sampled from a man aged 40-49 years with primary liver carcinoma and hepatitis B virus infection. The material sequenced was peripheral blood. The CDR3 DNA is TGTGCCGCCCTGGACTCCGCTGGAGATACGCAGTGTTTT. Translating it yields CAALDSAGDTQCF.